The T cell receptor beta chain under discussion was sequenced for a study of CD8 T cells in ankylosing spondylitis. Quantitative barcoded 5'-RACE was used to prepare TCR beta libraries. TCRdb called the 5' RACE reads again in MiXCR, with one record for every CDR3 protein. The table includes 750,000 to 850,000 distinct CDR3 sequences, around 11% detected once. Study results and caveats: Apparently characteristic of ankylosing spondylitis blood was a TCR beta motif (about eight highly homologous variants).

CDR1 and CDR2 (germline): MNHNS, SASEGT. V was shortened by 6 bases and J by 7 bases, with 22 bases between the two germline ends. This CDR3 is 17 amino acids long. This clonotype occurred many times. Its antigen is unknown. The chain employs TRBV6-1 and TRBJ1-6; D unclear. The sequenced sample consisted of blood, either unsorted or a sorted T cell fraction (not recorded which). The TCR comes from a male donor with ankylosing spondylitis. CDR3 sequence (DNA): TGTGCCAGCAGCCAACCTGGCCCCGGGATACAAAATTCACCCCTCCACTTT. This sequence encodes CASSQPGPGIQNSPLHF.